The 7 T cell receptor beta chains in this list originate from one sample, sequenced in a study of type 1 regulatory T cells. These TCRs' antigens remain unknown. TCRdb recomputed calls from the reads with MiXCR, one row per CDR3 protein. Here the sample spans 60,000 to 70,000 distinct CDR3 sequences, roughly 60% being singletons. Sequenced input: cultured T cells, either the whole culture or a sorted T cell fraction (not recorded which). Stated subset: Tr1-enriched cell product generated in vitro against host alloantigens. These receptors all stem from a human donor in good health.

In DNA, the CDR3 is TGTGCCAGCAGTTTATTCGGGGCTGAAGCTTTCTTT. It codes for CASSLFGAEAFF. V and J are TRBV12-3 or TRBV12-4 and TRBJ1-1, with unresolved D. V lost 2 bases and J lost 6, with 7 bases in between. This CDR3 contains 12 residues.

The V and J genes are TRBV4-3 and TRBJ2-1; D possibly corresponds to TRBD2 (5 bases). CDR3 size: 16 residues. V was trimmed by 4 bases and J by 6 bases, leaving 19 bases between them. The germline gives CDR1 LGHNA, CDR2 YSLEER. This CDR3 is CASSRDALVLINEQFF. The CDR3 DNA reads as TGCGCCAGCAGCCGGGATGCACTAGTCTTGATCAATGAGCAGTTCTTC.

V usage is TRBV7-9 and J usage is TRBJ2-1; D is possibly TRBD2 (6 bases). V was shortened by 5 bases and J by 5 bases, with 7 bases between the two germline ends. This CDR3 is built from 12 residues. Germline CDR1 is SEHNR and CDR2 is FQNEAQ (reference sequence). Here the CDR3 DNA reads TGTGCCAGCAGCCGGAGGGACAATGAGCAGTTCTTC. Translated: CASSRRDNEQFF.

The chain joins TRBV20-1 to TRBJ2-1; D is ambiguous. CDR1 is DFQATT and CDR2 is SNEGSKA in the germline V gene (reference sequence). Trimming cost V 5 bases and J 7 bases, with 15 bases left between them. This CDR3 is 13 amino acids long. CDR3 sequence (DNA): TGCAGTGCTGCCGTCGAACTGAAAAATGAGCAGTTCTTC. Its translation: CSAAVELKNEQFF.

The V and J genes are TRBV9 and TRBJ1-3; no definite D call. Trimming removed 1 base at V and 4 bases at J, with 12 bases between. The V gene's germline CDR1 is SGDLS and CDR2 YYNGEE. The CDR3 sequence is 15 residues long. The CDR3 reads CASSVSVGAGNTIYF. The CDR3 nucleotides read TGTGCCAGCAGCGTATCGGTCGGCGCGGGAAACACCATATATTTT.

This clonotype is labeled as medium-sized. The J gene is TRBJ2-7, the V gene TRBV20-1; 7 bases map to TRBD2. V lost 6 bases and J lost 6; bases outside the gene matches: 17. The CDR3 contains 15 residues. Germline V lookup: CDR1 DFQATT, CDR2 SNEGSKA (reference sequence). The CDR3 region has the DNA TGCAGTGCCTTAGGACTAGGCGTCATCGGCCTCGAGCAGTACTTC. As protein: CSALGLGVIGLEQYF.

This clonotype was recorded a few times. The rearrangement joins TRBV28 to TRBJ1-3; maybe TRBD1 (6 bases). The CDR3 runs to 15 residues. V was shortened by 5 bases and J by 5 bases, with 16 bases between the two germline ends. Germline CDR1 reads MDHEN; CDR2 reads SYDVKM. The DNA of the CDR3 is TGTGCCAGCAGTGCACGAGGGGGACAAAGAAACACCATATATTTT. The encoded protein is CASSARGGQRNTIYF.